This T cell receptor (beta chain) was captured by sequencing in a study of CD8 T cells in ankylosing spondylitis. TCRdb redid the calling of the 5' RACE reads with MiXCR, one entry per CDR3 protein. The sample contains roughly 130,000 distinct CDR3 sequences, approximately 8.4% of which appear only once. This CDR3 region has 17 residues. Germline CDR1 is SGHRS and CDR2 is YFSETQ. For this clonotype: Antigen: not known. A much larger clone is a single base away; this may be a read error.

Study results and limitations: Some motif variants were previously reported in reactive arthritis synovial fluid and blood. The authors reported significant enrichment of disease-linked clones in matched ankylosing spondylitis synovial fluid.

V and J are TRBV5-1 and TRBJ2-3; the D gene is possibly TRBD1 (5 bases). With the DNA end fitting TRBJ1-5 better, the J assignment may be wrong. This TCR derives from a male donor with ankylosing spondylitis. Sequencing used synovial fluid, either unsorted or a sorted T cell fraction (not recorded which). CDR3 sequence (DNA): TGCGCCAGCAGCTTGGGTCAGACTAGCGGGGGGTCAGATACGCAGCATTTT. Its protein is CASSLGQTSGGSDTQHF.